The clone carrying this T cell receptor (beta chain) was recorded a few times. Its antigen is still unknown. Time point indicated: newly diagnosed GD, antithyroid drugs for less than 3 months. PBMC-extracted RNA yielded the TCR library. Building of the TCR beta libraries involved iRepertoire HTBI primers and Arm-PCR of CDR3 regions. TCRdb reprocessed the multiplex PCR reads with MiXCR, giving one entry per CDR3 protein. The repertoire holds about 440,000 distinct CDR3 sequences, approximately 15% seen once, with 16% in the top ten. The record originates from a study of regulatory T cells in long-lasting Graves disease. The study's findings and limits: Persistent patients had more shared public clonotypes (2,741) than new patients (roughly 900). Sampling was limited to peripheral blood rather than thyroid tissue.

From germline, CDR1 is SQVTM and CDR2 ANQGSEA. The CDR3 sequence is 14 residues long. V lost 7 bases to trimming and J lost 0 bases; unmatched junction nucleotides: 4. These data were also filed under a second study, of T cells in Graves' hyperthyroidism and ophthalmopathy. Per that study: A patient was excluded if there was uncontrolled infection, other autoimmune disease, pregnancy or lactation. Researchers ran a first-round RT-PCR on the TCR CDR3 using the HTBI primer set.

Sequenced material: peripheral blood mononuclear cells (PBMCs), taken at new diagnosis, from a patient treated with antithyroid drugs. V and J are TRBV29-1 and TRBJ2-3; the match to TRBD2 covers 10 bases. The receptor's source is a woman aged 30 to 39 with Graves disease. In DNA form, the CDR3 reads TGCAGCGCTACTAGCGGGGATAGCACAGATACGCAGTATTTT. This codes for CSATSGDSTDTQYF.